The T cell receptor beta chain described here comes from a study of T cell changes during pregnancy in multiple sclerosis. TCRdb keeps only in-frame clones here, not all; method: immunoSEQ multiplex PCR. Of about 97,000 clones in the sample, about nine tenths were seen once. V lost 0 bases to trimming and J lost 6 bases, with 12 bases between them. The CDR3 runs 16 residues. In germline, CDR1 is MNHEY, CDR2 SVGAGI. The chain recombines TRBV6-5 with TRBJ1-6, with D perhaps TRBD1 (5 bases). The TCR sequence derives from a female donor in good health, enrolled as a control in a pregnancy study. The input for sequencing was peripheral blood, taken in the second trimester of pregnancy. The CDR3 sequence: CASSYSNGGSNSPLHF. The CDR3 region has the DNA TGTGCCAGCAGTTACTCGAACGGGGGGAGTAATTCACCCCTCCACTTT.